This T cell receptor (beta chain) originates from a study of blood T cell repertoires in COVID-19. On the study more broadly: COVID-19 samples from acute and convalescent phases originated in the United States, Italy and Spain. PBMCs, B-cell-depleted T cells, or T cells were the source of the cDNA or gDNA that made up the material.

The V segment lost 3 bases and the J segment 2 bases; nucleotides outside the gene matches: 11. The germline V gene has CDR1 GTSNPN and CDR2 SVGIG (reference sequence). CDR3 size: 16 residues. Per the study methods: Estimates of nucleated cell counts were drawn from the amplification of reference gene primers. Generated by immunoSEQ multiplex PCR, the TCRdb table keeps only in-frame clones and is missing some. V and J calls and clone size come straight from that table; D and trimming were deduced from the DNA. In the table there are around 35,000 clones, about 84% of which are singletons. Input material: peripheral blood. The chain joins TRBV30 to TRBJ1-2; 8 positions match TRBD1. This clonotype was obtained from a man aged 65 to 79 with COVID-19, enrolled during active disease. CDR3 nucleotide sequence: TGTGCCTGGAGCGGTCGTGCAGGGGGCTTGAACTATGGCTACACCTTC. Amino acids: CAWSGRAGGLNYGYTF. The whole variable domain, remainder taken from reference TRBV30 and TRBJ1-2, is SQTIHQWPATLVQPVGSPLSLECTVEGTSNPNLYWYRQAAGRGLQLLFYSVGIGQISSEVPQNLSASRPQDRQFILSSKKLLLSDSGFYLCAWSGRAGGLNYGYTFGSGTRLTVV.